The 11 T cell receptor beta chains given below trace back to one sample, sequenced in a study of blood T cells in healthy people across ages (dated by TCRdb to the mid-2010s). Library method: 5' RACE. The data were produced on an Illumina HiSeq 2500. A second PCR of about 7 to 12 cycles was run with a J-beta primer mix and a sample-barcoded 5' primer. TCRdb passed the public sequencing reads through fastp at Q25 and MiXCR, retaining productive beta sequences. Rows with one shared CDR3 protein collapse into an entry with the most common genes and DNA. The sample table holds hundreds of thousands of distinct CDR3 sequences, of which 62% were seen once. In total, the top ten clones hold 25% to 35% of the sample. Sequenced material: blood. Receptors originate from a man aged 25 to 45 in good health.

The chain is built from TRBV6-1 and TRBJ1-2; D is possibly TRBD1 (5 bases). Germline assignment: CDR1 MNHNS and CDR2 SASEGT. Trimming took off 6 bases at V and 4 bases at J, with 15 bases between the two ends. This CDR3 is built from 14 residues. DNA for the CDR3: TGTGCCAGCAGGGGCAGGGATTACTCCTATGGCTACACCTTC. Translated, it gives CASRGRDYSYGYTF.

This clonotype was counted a few times. The chain joins TRBV12-3 or TRBV12-4 to TRBJ2-1; 11 positions agree with TRBD2. V dropped 5 bases and J dropped 5; count of bases not matched to a gene: 5. The length of the CDR3 is 15 residues. As DNA, the CDR3 is TGTGCCAGCAGTCCTAGCGGGGGGATCCACAATGAGCAGTTCTTC. Translated, it gives CASSPSGGIHNEQFF.

The chain couples TRBV5-5 to TRBJ2-3; 8 bases map to TRBD1. Trimming took 1 base from V and 3 from J; bases not matched to a gene: 7. Germline V gene lookup returns CDR1 SGHKS and CDR2 YYEKEE (reference sequence). The CDR3 runs 16 residues. Here the CDR3 DNA reads TGTGCCAGCAGCTTGAACGGTGGACAGGGAACAGATACGCAGTATTTT. Protein: CASSLNGGQGTDTQYF.

This clonotype was seen once. V is TRBV4-3 and J is TRBJ2-7; 7 nucleotides line up with TRBD1. The CDR3 contains 16 residues. CDR1 and CDR2 from the germline V gene are LGHNA and YSLEER. V gave up 2 bases and J gave up 4 bases; unmatched junction bases: 11. CDR3 in amino acids: CASSQLPGQRMYEQYF. CDR3 bases: TGCGCCAGCAGCCAATTACCGGGACAGAGGATGTACGAGCAGTACTTC.

In this sample, this clonotype turned up many times. The genes are TRBV7-2 and TRBJ2-5; 9 positions agree with TRBD2. The CDR3 has 17 residues. Germline CDR1 reads SGHTA; CDR2 reads FQGNSA. The V segment lost 0 bases and the J segment 6 bases; nucleotides outside the gene matches: 11. CDR3 nucleotides: TGTGCCAGCAGCTTAGCGCCAGGACTAGCGTTGTCGAAGACCCAGTACTTC. It translates to CASSLAPGLALSKTQYF.

Concerning this clonotype itself: A read error may produce the germline difference seen at one junction end. V and J are TRBV2 and TRBJ1-5; D is ambiguous. The CDR3 contains 13 residues. CDR1 is SNHLY and CDR2 is FYNNEI in the germline V gene. CDR3 sequence reads: CAGSGMGNQPQHF. CDR3 bases: TGTGCCGGCAGTGGTATGGGCAATCAGCCCCAGCATTTT.

This clonotype was recorded once. The CDR3 loop is CSARQGTPYEQYF. CDR3 nucleotide sequence: TGCAGTGCTCGACAGGGGACACCCTACGAGCAGTACTTC. The chain carries TRBV20-1 and TRBJ2-7; TRBD1 agrees at 8 bases. From germline, CDR1 is DFQATT and CDR2 SNEGSKA (reference sequence). The J segment lost 2 bases and the V segment lost 5 bases, leaving 5 bases of the junction unmatched. The CDR3 has 13 amino acids.

The rearrangement links TRBV29-1 to TRBJ1-2; 7 bases match TRBD1. The CDR3 is 14 amino acids. V lost 4 bases, J lost 5 bases, and 10 bases stayed unmatched. The germline CDR1 and CDR2 sequences are SQVTM and ANQGSEA. In nucleotides, the CDR3 is TGCAGCGTTGCACCGACCGACAGGGATTATGGCTACACCTTC. Its protein product is CSVAPTDRDYGYTF.

In this sample, this clonotype turned up a few times. V gene TRBV9 combines with J gene TRBJ2-1; 7 bases map to TRBD1. Trimming took 3 bases from V and 8 from J; bases not matched to a gene: 2. CDR1 and CDR2 from the germline V gene are SGDLS and YYNGEE. The CDR3 totals 12 residues. CDR3 DNA: TGTGCCAGCAGCGGGGACAGCGATGAGCAGTTCTTC. It codes for CASSGDSDEQFF.

This clonotype was detected only a few times. A much larger clone sits a single nucleotide away, making a read error possible. V and J are TRBV24-1 and TRBJ2-7; D is tentatively TRBD1 or TRBD2 (5 bases each). V was cut by 3 bases and J by 7 bases, with 12 bases left in between. The CDR3 runs 13 residues. CDR1 and CDR2 (germline): KGHDR, SFDVKD. The CDR3 DNA follows: TGTGCCACCAGTGATAGCAGGGAGAATGAGCAGTACTTC. Its protein product is CATSDSRENEQYF.

This clonotype occurred a few times. This chain joins TRBV7-2 and TRBJ2-1, with TRBD2 as a possible D gene (7 bases). Germline values: CDR1 SGHTA, CDR2 FQGNSA. This CDR3 is built from 16 residues. V shed 6 bases and J shed 3 bases, with 18 bases lying between them. CDR3 region: CASSRGGGAHYNEQFF. The CDR3, as DNA: TGTGCCAGCAGTAGAGGGGGGGGGGCCCACTACAATGAGCAGTTCTTC.